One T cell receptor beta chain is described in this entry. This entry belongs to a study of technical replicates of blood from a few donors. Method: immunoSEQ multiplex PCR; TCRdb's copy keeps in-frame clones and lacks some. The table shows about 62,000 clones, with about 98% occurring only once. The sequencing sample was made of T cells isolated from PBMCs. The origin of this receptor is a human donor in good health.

The CDR3 loop is CASSQRGTGELFF. DNA for the CDR3: TGTGCCAGCAGCCAAAGAGGGACCGGGGAGCTGTTTTTT. The V and J genes are TRBV5-4 and TRBJ2-2; D is possibly TRBD2 (5 bases). This CDR3 has 13 amino acids. Trimming shortened V by 4 bases and J by 5 bases, and 9 bases separated the two germline ends. Per the germline V gene, CDR1 is SGHNT and CDR2 is YYREEE (reference sequence).